This T cell receptor beta chain stems from a study of shared clonotypes between healthy human individuals. The study, taken as a whole, reports: In a handful of donors, around 5% of naive CD4 clonotypes appeared in common.

Deep was the level used in running the assay. Template for every sorted-subset replicate PCR totaled 150 to 250 ng DNA, roughly 30,000 T cell genomes. Under the authors' procedure: ImmunoSEQ supplied junction-only sequences lacking quality scores, so filtering was different. Here immunoSEQ multiplex PCR was the method, and the copy in TCRdb shows in-frame clones only, minus some. V, J and clone size were drawn from that table, and D and trimming were deduced from the DNA. The sample contains about 2.2 million clones, just over 90% of which appear only once. Naive CD8 populations comprised CD45RO-negative cells positively selected for CCR7, excluding terminally differentiated effector memory CD45RA+ cells. Germline V gene sequence: CDR1 KGHSH, CDR2 LQKENI. The CDR3 runs 15 residues. V shed 4 bases and J 7 bases; nucleotides not matched to a gene: 9. Regarding this clone: Antigen specificity is unknown.

The sample was naive CD8+ T cells from PBMCs. This clonotype was obtained from a man between 18 and 29 years old in good health. Some clones in this sample may be carry-over from other donors' samples. The rearrangement uses TRBV18 and TRBJ2-1; 8 nucleotides agree with TRBD1. In DNA, the CDR3 is TGTGCCAGCTCACGAAGACACAGGGGGAAGAATGAGCAGTTCTTC. Translation: CASSRRHRGKNEQFF.